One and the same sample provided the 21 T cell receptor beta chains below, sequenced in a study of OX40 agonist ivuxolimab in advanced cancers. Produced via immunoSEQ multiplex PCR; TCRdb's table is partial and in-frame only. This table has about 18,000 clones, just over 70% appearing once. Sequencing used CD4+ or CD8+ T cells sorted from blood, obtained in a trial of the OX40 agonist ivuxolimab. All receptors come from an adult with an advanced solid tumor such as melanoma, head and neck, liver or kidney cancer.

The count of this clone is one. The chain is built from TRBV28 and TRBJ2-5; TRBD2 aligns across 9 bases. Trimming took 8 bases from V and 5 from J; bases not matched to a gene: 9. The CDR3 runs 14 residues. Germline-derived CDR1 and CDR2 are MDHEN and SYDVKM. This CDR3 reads CASSRAGGTETQYF. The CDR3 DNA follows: TGTGCCAGCTCTAGGGCGGGAGGGACGGAGACCCAGTACTTC.

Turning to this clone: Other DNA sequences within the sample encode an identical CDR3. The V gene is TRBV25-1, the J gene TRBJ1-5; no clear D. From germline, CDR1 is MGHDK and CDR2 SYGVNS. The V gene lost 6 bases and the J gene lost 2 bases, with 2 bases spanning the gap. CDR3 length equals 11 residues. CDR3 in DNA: TGTGCCAGCAGCCGCAATCAGCCCCAGCATTTT. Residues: CASSRNQPQHF. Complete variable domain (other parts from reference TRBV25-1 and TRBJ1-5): EADIYQTPRYLVIGTGKKITLECSQTMGHDKMYWYQQDPGMELHLIHYSYGVNSTEKGDLSSESTVSRIRTEHFPLTLESARPSHTSQYLCASSRNQPQHFGDGTRLSIL.

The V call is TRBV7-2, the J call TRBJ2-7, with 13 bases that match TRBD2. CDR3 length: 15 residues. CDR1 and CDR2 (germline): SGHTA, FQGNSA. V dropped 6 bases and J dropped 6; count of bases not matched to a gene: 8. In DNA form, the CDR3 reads TGTGCCAGCAGGTCACTGACTAGCGGGAGGCCCGAGCAGTACTTC. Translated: CASRSLTSGRPEQYF.

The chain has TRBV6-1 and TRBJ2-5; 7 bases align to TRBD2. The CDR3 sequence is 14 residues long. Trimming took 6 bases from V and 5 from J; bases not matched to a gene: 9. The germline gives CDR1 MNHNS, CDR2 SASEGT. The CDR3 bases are TGTGCCAGCAGACGTCCGGGGGGATGGGAGACCCAGTACTTC. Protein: CASRRPGGWETQYF.

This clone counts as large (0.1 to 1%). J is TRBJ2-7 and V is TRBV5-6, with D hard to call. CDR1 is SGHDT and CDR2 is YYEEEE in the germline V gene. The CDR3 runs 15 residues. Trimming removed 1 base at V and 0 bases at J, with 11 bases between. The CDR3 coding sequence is TGTGCCAGCAGCTTGTGGTATGGGGACTCCTACGAGCAGTACTTC. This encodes CASSLWYGDSYEQYF. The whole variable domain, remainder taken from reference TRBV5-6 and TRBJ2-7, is DAGVTQSPTHLIKTRGQQVTLRCSPKSGHDTVSWYQQALGQGPQFIFQYYEEEERQRGNFPDRFSGHQFPNYSSELNVNALLLGDSALYLCASSLWYGDSYEQYFGPGTRLTVT.

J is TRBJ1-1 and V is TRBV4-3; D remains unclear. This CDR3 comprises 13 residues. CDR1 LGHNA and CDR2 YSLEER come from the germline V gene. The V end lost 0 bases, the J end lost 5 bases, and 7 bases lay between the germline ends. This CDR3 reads CASSQDLGTEAFF. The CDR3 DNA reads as TGCGCCAGCAGCCAAGATTTGGGGACTGAAGCTTTCTTT.

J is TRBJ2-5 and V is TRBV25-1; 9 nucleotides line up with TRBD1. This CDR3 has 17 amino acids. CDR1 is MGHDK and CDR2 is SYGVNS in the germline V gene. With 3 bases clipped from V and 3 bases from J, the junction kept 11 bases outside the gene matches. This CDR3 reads CASSDPRQGGLKETQYF. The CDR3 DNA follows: TGTGCCAGCAGTGATCCGAGACAGGGGGGATTAAAAGAGACCCAGTACTTC.

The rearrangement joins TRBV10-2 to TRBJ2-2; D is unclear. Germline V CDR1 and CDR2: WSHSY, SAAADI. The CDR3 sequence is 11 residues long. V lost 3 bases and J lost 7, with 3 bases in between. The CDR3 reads CASSDFGELFF. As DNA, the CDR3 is TGCGCCAGCAGTGATTTCGGGGAGCTGTTTTTT.

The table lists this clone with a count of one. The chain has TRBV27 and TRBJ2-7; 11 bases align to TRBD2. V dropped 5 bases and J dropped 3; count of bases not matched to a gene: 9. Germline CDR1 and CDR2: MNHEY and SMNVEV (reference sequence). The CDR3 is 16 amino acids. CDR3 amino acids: CASSPPPGLAVYEQYF. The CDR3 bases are TGTGCCAGCAGTCCCCCCCCGGGACTAGCGGTCTACGAGCAGTACTTC.

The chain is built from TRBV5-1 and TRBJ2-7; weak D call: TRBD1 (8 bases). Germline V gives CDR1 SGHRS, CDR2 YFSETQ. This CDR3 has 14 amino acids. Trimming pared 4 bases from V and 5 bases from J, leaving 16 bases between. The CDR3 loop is CASSTTGGVHEQYF. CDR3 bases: TGCGCCAGCAGCACCACAGGGGGGGTACACGAGCAGTACTTC. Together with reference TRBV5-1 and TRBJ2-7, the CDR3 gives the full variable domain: KAGVTQTPRYLIKTRGQQVTLSCSPISGHRSVSWYQQTPGQGLQFLFEYFSETQRNKGNFPGRFSGRQFSNSRSEMNVSTLELGDSALYLCASSTTGGVHEQYFGPGTRLTVT.

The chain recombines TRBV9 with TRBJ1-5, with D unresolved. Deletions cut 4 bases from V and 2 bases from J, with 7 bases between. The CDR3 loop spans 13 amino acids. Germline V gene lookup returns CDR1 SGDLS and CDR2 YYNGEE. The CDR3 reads CASSPWGNQPQHF. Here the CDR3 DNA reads TGTGCCAGCAGCCCATGGGGCAATCAGCCCCAGCATTTT.

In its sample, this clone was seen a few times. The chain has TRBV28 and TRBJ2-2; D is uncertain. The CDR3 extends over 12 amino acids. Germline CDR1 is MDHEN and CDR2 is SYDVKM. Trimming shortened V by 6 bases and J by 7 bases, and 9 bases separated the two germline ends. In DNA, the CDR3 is TGTGCCAGCAGGGAGTTGGTCGGGGAGCTGTTTTTT. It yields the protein CASRELVGELFF.

Here the CDR3 reads CASSRSLDSPNEAFF. The CDR3 nucleotides are TGTGCCAGTAGTAGATCTCTCGACAGTCCGAATGAAGCTTTCTTT. The chain uses TRBV19 and TRBJ1-1; the D gene is possibly TRBD1 (5 bases). V was pared by 4 bases and J by 7 bases, with 19 bases between. Germline values: CDR1 LNHDA, CDR2 SQIVND (reference sequence). The CDR3 is made up of 15 amino acids.

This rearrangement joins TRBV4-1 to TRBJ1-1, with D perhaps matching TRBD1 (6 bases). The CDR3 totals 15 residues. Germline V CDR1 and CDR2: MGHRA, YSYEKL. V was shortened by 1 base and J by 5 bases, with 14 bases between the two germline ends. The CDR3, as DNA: TGCGCCAGCAGCCAAGGGGGGGCCCCGAGGACTGAAGCTTTCTTT. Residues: CASSQGGAPRTEAFF.

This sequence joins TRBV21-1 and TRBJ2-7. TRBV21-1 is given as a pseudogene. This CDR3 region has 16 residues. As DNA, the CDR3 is TGTGCCAGCAGCAAAGCCCGGAAACCCCCCCTGCTCGAGCAGTACTTC. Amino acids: CASSKARKPPLLEQYF.

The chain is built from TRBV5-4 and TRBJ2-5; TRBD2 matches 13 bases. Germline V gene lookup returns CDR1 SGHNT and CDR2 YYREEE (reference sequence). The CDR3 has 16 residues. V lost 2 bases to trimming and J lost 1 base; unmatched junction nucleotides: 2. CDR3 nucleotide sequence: TGTGCCAGCAGCTTTGGACTAGCGGGAGCCCAAGAGACCCAGTACTTC. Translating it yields CASSFGLAGAQETQYF.

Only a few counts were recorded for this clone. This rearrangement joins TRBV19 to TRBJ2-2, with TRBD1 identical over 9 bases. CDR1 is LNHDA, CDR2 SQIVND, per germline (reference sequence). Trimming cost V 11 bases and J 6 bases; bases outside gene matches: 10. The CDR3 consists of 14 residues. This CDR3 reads CASAGQGLAGELFF. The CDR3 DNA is TGTGCCTCAGCGGGACAGGGCCTCGCCGGGGAGCTGTTTTTT.

The chain's CDR3 is CASRQGLSYEQYF. As DNA, the CDR3 is TGTGCCAGCAGGCAAGGATTGTCCTACGAGCAGTACTTC. V usage is TRBV28 and J usage is TRBJ2-7; no clear D gene. From germline, CDR1 is MDHEN and CDR2 SYDVKM. The CDR3 spans 13 residues. Trimming pared 6 bases from V and 1 base from J, leaving 10 bases between.

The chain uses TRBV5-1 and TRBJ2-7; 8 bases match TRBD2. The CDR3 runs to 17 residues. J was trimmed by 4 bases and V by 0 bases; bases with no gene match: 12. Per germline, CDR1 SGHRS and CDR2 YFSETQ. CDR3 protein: CASSLASGPHFLYEQYF. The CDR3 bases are TGCGCCAGCAGCTTGGCTAGCGGGCCACACTTCCTTTACGAGCAGTACTTC. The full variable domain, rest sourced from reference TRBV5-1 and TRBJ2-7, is KAGVTQTPRYLIKTRGQQVTLSCSPISGHRSVSWYQQTPGQGLQFLFEYFSETQRNKGNFPGRFSGRQFSNSRSEMNVSTLELGDSALYLCASSLASGPHFLYEQYFGPGTRLTVT.

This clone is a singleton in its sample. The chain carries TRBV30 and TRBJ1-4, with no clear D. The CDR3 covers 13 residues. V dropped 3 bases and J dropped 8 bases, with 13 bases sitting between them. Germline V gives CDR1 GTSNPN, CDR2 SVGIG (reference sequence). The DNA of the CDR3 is TGTGCCTGGAGCCCTCCCGCCGGAGAAAAACTGTTTTTT. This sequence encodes CAWSPPAGEKLFF. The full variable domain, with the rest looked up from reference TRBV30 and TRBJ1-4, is SQTIHQWPATLVQPVGSPLSLECTVEGTSNPNLYWYRQAAGRGLQLLFYSVGIGQISSEVPQNLSASRPQDRQFILSSKKLLLSDSGFYLCAWSPPAGEKLFFGSGTQLSVL.

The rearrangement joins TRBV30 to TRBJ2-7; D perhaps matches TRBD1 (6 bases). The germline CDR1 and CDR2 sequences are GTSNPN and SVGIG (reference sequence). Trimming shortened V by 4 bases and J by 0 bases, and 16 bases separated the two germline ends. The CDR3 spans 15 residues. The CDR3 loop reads CAWNRGSQSSYEQYF. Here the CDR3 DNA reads TGTGCCTGGAATAGGGGGTCTCAAAGCTCCTACGAGCAGTACTTC.